The clone carrying this T cell receptor (beta chain) was detected only once. Libraries were prepared by immunoSEQ multiplex PCR; TCRdb keeps only in-frame clonotypes and omits some of them. The sample shows 65,000 to 80,000 clones, approximately 91% of them seen only once. The sample comes from a study of OX40 agonist ivuxolimab in advanced cancers. Trimming shortened V by 3 bases and J by 9 bases, and 25 bases separated the two germline ends. Germline V lookup: CDR1 SGHTS, CDR2 YDEGEE. This CDR3 is built from 17 residues. This specimen consisted of CD4+ or CD8+ T cells sorted from blood, obtained in a trial of the OX40 agonist ivuxolimab. This sequence was found in an adult with an advanced solid tumor such as melanoma, head and neck, liver or kidney cancer. This sequence joins TRBV5-8 and TRBJ2-1, with TRBD2 as a possible D gene (7 bases). The CDR3 nucleotides read TGTGCCAGCAGCTCTTGGAGGTGGGGGGGGCCGACGGGTGAGCAGTTCTTC. It specifies CASSSWRWGGPTGEQFF.